This T cell receptor (beta chain) was captured in a study of cytomegalovirus exposure and HLA in healthy donors. Measured with immunoSEQ multiplex PCR; TCRdb has only the in-frame clones, and not every one. The table lists about 140,000 clones, 85% to 90% of them singletons. Study-wide points: It was confirmed in vitro that three of the CMV-associated chains were specific for CMV antigens. The listing of fewer than 200 TCR beta chains classed them as cytomegalovirus-associated. Reports indicated that the classifier achieved high specificity and sensitivity in diagnosing cytomegalovirus status.

This clone was recorded once. Its antigen is still unknown. A roughly 120-subject validation cohort, separate from the roughly 680-subject first cohort, supplied the donors. Trimming left V 0 bases short and J 3 bases short, with 16 bases between. The CDR3 has 16 amino acids. Germline assignment: CDR1 SGDLS and CDR2 YYNGEE. This TCR was recovered from a man aged 18 to 35 in good health and CMV-seropositive. This rearrangement joins TRBV9 to TRBJ2-7, with D possibly TRBD2 on 5 matching bases. The sequencing input was PBMCs. CDR3 sequence (DNA): TGTGCCAGCAGCGTAGGAGCGGCTCGGTTTGACTACGAGCAGTACTTC. Translating gives CASSVGAARFDYEQYF. Based on the CDR3 plus reference TRBV9 and TRBJ2-7, the full variable domain is DSGVTQTPKHLITATGQRVTLRCSPRSGDLSVYWYQQSLDQGLQFLIQYYNGEERAKGNILERFSAQQFPDLHSELNLSSLELGDSALYFCASSVGAARFDYEQYFGPGTRLTVT.